The sequence of this T cell receptor beta chain was determined in a study of neoadjuvant anti-PD-1 for oral cavity cancer. About the study: Nivolumab at 3 mg/kg was mostly given biweekly, three to four doses, pre-surgery.

Time point described: after neoadjuvant nivolumab, at surgical resection. Clones were sequenced by immunoSEQ multiplex PCR, and TCRdb holds only the in-frame ones, with some missing. The sample lists around 8,000 clones, roughly 70% occurring once. The CDR3 runs to 16 residues. From germline, CDR1 is LNHDA and CDR2 SQIVND (reference sequence). The ends were cut back, 8 bases at V and 3 bases at J, with 22 bases in the middle. This sequence originates from a person between 40 and 85 years old with oral cavity squamous cell carcinoma. Here the sequenced sample was PBMCs, taken after nivolumab (anti-PD-1) treatment. The chain recombines TRBV19 with TRBJ1-1; no reliable D call. As DNA, the CDR3 is TGTGCCAGTGTGGACCCATACCTCAGAAGGGACACTGAAGCTTTCTTT. Amino acids: CASVDPYLRRDTEAFF.